This TCR beta chain comes out of a study of T cells expressing NK-cell markers. About the study: Cells sorted as CD3+CD56+NKG2C+, CD3+CD56+NKG2C- and CD3+CD56-NKG2C+ T cells supplied the TCR beta repertoires. The authors sequenced eight donors, of whom seven were HCMV-seropositive and one was seronegative. Overall study results and limits: NKG2C+ dominant clonotypes from 6 or 7 donors made up roughly 1.0-7.5% of CD8+ T cells. Whether expanded NKG2C+ T cell clones were HCMV specific stayed uncertain.

TCRdb re-called the 5' RACE reads; every CDR3 protein appears as one record, without DNA. The sample includes over 150,000 distinct CDR3 sequences. The germline CDR1 and CDR2 sequences are SQVTM and ANQGSEA. This CDR3 is 13 amino acids long. A note on this clonotype: What it recognizes is unknown.

The sample consisted of blood T cells: a sorted CD56 or NKG2C T cell subset, CD4+ or CD8+ T cells, or bulk PBMC T cells (not recorded which). The V call is TRBV29-1, the J call TRBJ2-2; TCRdb's D gene call, TRBD2, goes unchecked for lack of DNA. This clonotype originated in a woman in her fifties or sixties in good health. The CDR3: CSVVTSGKGELFF.